This TCR beta chain was obtained from a study of beta chain features in type 1 diabetes. Study-level results: Among type 1 diabetes patients, VDJ junctions had fewer insertions and more deletions.

This clone showed up just a few times. What it recognizes is unknown. Additional DNA sequences in this sample encode the identical CDR3. Reverse transcription of all isolated RNA meant that expressed TCRB transcripts were sequenced. Profiled with immunoSEQ multiplex PCR; TCRdb holds only in-frame clones, not every one. The sample includes 900,000 or so clones, roughly 15% seen only once; the top ten take about 0.02%. Sequencing was done on a sample of naive CD4+ T cells from blood. The TCR originated in a woman between 18 and 30 years old in good health.

In DNA, the CDR3 is TGTGCCAGCAGTTTAGCGGGAGGTAGCTACGAGCAGTACTTC. Its translation is CASSLAGGSYEQYF. The V and J genes are TRBV28 and TRBJ2-7, with 8 bases fitting TRBD2. This CDR3 is 14 amino acids long. V trimming: 2 bases; J trimming: 3 bases; junction bases outside the gene matches: 3. Germline assignment: CDR1 MDHEN and CDR2 SYDVKM. The entire variable domain, with the rest obtained from reference TRBV28 and TRBJ2-7, is as follows: DVKVTQSSRYLVKRTGEKVFLECVQDMDHENMFWYRQDPGLGLRLIYFSYDVKMKEKGDIPEGYSVSREKKERFSLILESASTNQTSMYLCASSLAGGSYEQYFGPGTRLTVT.